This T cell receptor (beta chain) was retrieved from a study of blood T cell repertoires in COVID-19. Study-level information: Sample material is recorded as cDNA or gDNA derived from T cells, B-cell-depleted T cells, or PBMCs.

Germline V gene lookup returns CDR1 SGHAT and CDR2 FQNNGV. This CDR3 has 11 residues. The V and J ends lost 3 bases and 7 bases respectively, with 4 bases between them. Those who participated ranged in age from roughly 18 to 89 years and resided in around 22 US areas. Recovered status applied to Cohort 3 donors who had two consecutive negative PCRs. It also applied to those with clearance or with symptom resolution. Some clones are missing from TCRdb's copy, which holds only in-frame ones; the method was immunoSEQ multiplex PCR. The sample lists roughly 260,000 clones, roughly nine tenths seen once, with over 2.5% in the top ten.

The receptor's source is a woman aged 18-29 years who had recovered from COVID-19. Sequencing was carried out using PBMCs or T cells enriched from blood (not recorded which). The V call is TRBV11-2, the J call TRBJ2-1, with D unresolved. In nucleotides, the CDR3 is TGTGCCAGCAGCTTTATTAATGAGCAGTTCTTC. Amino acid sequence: CASSFINEQFF.